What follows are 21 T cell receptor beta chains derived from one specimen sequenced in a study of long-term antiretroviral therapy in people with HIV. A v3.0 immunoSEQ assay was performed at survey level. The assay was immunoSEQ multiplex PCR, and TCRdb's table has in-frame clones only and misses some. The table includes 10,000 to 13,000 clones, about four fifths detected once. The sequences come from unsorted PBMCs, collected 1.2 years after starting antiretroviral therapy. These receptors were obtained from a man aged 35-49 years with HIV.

CDR3 protein: CASSETGMGAGYTF. The CDR3 DNA is TGCGCCAGCAGTGAGACGGGGATGGGAGCTGGCTACACCTTC. The gene calls are TRBV10-1 and TRBJ1-2; D unclear. Germline V gene data show CDR1 as WNHNN and CDR2 as SYGVQD (reference sequence). Trimming pared 2 bases from V and 7 bases from J, leaving 14 bases between. The CDR3 runs 14 residues.

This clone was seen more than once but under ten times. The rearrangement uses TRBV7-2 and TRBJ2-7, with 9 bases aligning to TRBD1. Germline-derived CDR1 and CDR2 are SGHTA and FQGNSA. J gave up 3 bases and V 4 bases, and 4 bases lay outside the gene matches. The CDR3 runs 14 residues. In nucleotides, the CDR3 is TGTGCCAGCAGCTCCGGGACAGGGCGCTACGAGCAGTACTTC. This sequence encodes CASSSGTGRYEQYF.

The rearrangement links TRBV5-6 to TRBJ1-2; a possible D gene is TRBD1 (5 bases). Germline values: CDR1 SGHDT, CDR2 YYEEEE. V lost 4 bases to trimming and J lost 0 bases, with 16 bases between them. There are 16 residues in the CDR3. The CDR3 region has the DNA TGTGCCAGCAGCCGGGAGAAGGGGTCGGCTAACTATGGCTACACCTTC. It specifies CASSREKGSANYGYTF.

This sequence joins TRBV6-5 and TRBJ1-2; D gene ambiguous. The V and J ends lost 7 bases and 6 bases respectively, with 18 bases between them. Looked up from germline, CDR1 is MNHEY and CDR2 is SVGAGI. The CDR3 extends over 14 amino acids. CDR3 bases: TGTGCCAGCACTCCGGTGGGGTCTAGGGATGGCTACACCTTC. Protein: CASTPVGSRDGYTF.

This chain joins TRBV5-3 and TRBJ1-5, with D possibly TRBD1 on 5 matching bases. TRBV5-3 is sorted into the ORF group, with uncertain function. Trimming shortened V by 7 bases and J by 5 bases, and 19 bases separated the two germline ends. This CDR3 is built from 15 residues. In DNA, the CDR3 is TGTGCCAGATCCTTTAGCAGGGAGCACCATCAGCCCCAGCATTTT. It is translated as CARSFSREHHQPQHF.

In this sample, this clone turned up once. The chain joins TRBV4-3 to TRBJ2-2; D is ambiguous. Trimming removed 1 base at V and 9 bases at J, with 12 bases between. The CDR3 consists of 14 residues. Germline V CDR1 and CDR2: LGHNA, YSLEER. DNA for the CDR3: TGCGCCAGCAGCCAAGGGGGTCCGAGTTGGGAGCTGTTTTTT. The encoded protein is CASSQGGPSWELFF.

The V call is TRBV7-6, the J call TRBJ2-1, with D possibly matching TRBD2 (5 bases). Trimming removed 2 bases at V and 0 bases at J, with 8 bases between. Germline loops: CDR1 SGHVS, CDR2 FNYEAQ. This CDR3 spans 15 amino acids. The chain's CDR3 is CASSLTGSSYNEQFF. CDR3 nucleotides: TGTGCCAGCAGCTTAACGGGAAGCTCCTACAATGAGCAGTTCTTC.

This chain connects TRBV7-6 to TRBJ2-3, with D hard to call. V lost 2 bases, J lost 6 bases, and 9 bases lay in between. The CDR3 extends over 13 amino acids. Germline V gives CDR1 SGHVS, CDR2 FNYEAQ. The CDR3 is CASSLTPRDTQYF. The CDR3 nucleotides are TGTGCCAGCAGCTTAACCCCGCGCGATACGCAGTATTTT.

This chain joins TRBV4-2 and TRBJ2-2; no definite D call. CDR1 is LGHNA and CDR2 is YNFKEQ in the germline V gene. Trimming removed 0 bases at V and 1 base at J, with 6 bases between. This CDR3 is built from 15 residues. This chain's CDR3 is CASSQDGQNTGELFF. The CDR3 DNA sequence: TGTGCCAGCAGCCAAGATGGGCAGAACACCGGGGAGCTGTTTTTT.

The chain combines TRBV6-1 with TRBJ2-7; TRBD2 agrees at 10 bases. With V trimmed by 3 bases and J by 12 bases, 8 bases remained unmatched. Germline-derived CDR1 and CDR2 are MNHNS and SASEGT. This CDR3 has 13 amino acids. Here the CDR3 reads CASSDRLAGDRYF. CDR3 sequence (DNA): TGTGCCAGCAGTGACAGGCTAGCGGGGGATCGGTACTTC.

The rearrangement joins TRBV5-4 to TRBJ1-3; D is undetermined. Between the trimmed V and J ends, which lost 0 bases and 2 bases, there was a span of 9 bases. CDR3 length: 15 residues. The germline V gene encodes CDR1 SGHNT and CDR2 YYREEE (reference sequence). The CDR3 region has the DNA TGTGCCAGCAGCTTGGAAGGCCGACCTGGAAACACCATATATTTT. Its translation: CASSLEGRPGNTIYF.

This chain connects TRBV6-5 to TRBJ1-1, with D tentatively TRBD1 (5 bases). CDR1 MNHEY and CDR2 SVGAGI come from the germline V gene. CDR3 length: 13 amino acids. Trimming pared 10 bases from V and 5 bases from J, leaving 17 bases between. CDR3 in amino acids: CATYRLGGTEAFF. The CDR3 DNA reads TGTGCCACCTACAGGTTAGGAGGGACTGAAGCTTTCTTT.

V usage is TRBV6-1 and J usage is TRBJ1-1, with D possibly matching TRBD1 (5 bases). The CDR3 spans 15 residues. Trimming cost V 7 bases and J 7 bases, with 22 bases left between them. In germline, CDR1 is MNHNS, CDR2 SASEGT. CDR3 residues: CASMRSEQAPLEAFF. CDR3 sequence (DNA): TGTGCCAGCATGCGGTCCGAACAGGCTCCACTTGAAGCTTTCTTT.

DNA of the CDR3: TGTGCCAGCAGTTACTCGGGGGAGTTCACCTACAATGAGCAGTTCTTC. Translated, it gives CASSYSGEFTYNEQFF. This rearrangement joins TRBV6-6 to TRBJ2-1; D possibly uses TRBD1 or TRBD2 (5 bases each). Trimming cost V 0 bases and J 2 bases, with 11 bases left between them. This CDR3 has 16 amino acids. Germline CDR1 MNHNY, CDR2 SVGAGI (reference sequence).

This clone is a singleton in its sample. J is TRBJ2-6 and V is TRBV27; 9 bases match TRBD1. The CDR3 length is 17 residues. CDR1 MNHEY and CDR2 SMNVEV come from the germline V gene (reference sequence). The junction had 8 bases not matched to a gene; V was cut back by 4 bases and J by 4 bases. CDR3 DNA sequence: TGTGCCAGCAGTTCCGGGACAGGGAGATCCGGGGCCAACGTCCTGACTTTC. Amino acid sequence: CASSSGTGRSGANVLTF.

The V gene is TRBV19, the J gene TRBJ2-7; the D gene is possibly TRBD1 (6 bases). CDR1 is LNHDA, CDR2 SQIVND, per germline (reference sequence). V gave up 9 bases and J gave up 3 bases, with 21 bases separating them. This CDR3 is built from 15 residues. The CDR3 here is CASRDTYTPHYEQYF. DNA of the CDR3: TGTGCCAGCCGGGACACGTATACCCCGCACTACGAGCAGTACTTC.

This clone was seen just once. CDR3 in DNA: TGTGCCAGCAGCTTACCGGAGGGTAAAAACATTCAGTACTTC. This codes for CASSLPEGKNIQYF. This sequence joins TRBV7-9 and TRBJ2-4; possibly TRBD2 for D (6 bases). This CDR3 has 14 residues. Germline V gene data show CDR1 as SEHNR and CDR2 as FQNEAQ (reference sequence). V lost 2 bases to trimming and J lost 4 bases, with 9 bases between them.

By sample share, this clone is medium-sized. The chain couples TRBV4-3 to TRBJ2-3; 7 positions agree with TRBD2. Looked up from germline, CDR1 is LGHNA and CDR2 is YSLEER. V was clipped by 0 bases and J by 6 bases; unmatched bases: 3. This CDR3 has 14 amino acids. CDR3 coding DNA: TGCGCCAGCAGCCAAGATAGAGCGGGGGATACGCAGTATTTT. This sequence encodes CASSQDRAGDTQYF.

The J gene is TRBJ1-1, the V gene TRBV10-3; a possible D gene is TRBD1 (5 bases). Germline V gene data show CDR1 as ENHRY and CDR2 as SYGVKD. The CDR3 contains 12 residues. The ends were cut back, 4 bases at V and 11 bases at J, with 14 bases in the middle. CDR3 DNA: TGTGCCATCAGTGTTTCGGGGCAGTCGGCTTTCTTT. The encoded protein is CAISVSGQSAFF.

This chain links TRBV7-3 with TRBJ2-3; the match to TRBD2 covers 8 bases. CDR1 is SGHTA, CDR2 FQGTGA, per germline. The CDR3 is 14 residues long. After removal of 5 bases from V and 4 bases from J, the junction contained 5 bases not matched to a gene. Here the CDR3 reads CASSIRGGSDTQYF. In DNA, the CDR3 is TGTGCCAGCAGCATCCGCGGGGGGTCAGATACGCAGTATTTT.

As DNA, the CDR3 is TGTGCCAGCTCCTCGGGGGGGCTCAATGAGCAGTTCTTC. Encoded protein: CASSSGGLNEQFF. This chain links TRBV28 with TRBJ2-1; TRBD2 aligns across 8 bases. Germline CDR1 MDHEN, CDR2 SYDVKM. The CDR3 contains 13 residues. Trimming took 8 bases from V and 6 from J; bases not matched to a gene: 6.